The present TCR beta chain was sequenced within a study of shared clonotypes between healthy human individuals. Study-level findings and limits: Clonotypes not shared had lower generation probabilities than those common to all four donors.

Clones were read by immunoSEQ multiplex PCR, and TCRdb kept only the in-frame ones, dropping some. The profile shows approximately 2.1 million clones, more than 80% of them singletons. Germline-derived CDR1 and CDR2 are GTSNPN and SVGIG (reference sequence). Between the trimmed V and J ends, which lost 5 bases and 0 bases, there was a span of 13 bases. The CDR3 totals 15 residues. All donors were Caucasian adults living in Nashville, Tennessee. Both subsets, CD45RA+ naive and CD45RA-negative memory, were split from the CD4+ cells. As regards this clone: Antigen: not known.

The TCR originated in a man between 18 and 29 years old in good health. Some clones in this sample may be carry-over from other donors' samples. This chain uses TRBV30 with TRBJ1-4, with D maybe TRBD1 (5 bases). Sequencing was carried out using naive CD4+ T cells from PBMCs. The subset is: CD45RA+ positively selected. The DNA of the CDR3 is TGTGCCTGGGGGCCCTCAGGGACAACTAATGAAAAACTGTTTTTT. This codes for CAWGPSGTTNEKLFF.